This TCR beta chain was recorded in a study of T cell changes during pregnancy in multiple sclerosis. Germline loops: CDR1 WNHNN, CDR2 SYGVQD (reference sequence). V was pared by 6 bases and J by 4 bases, with 8 bases between. The CDR3 totals 12 residues. Assay: immunoSEQ multiplex PCR; the TCRdb copy retains only in-frame clones and omits some. This table has 45,000 or so clones, more than 90% appearing once. Source: CD8+ T cells from peripheral blood mononuclear cells, taken after pregnancy. This rearrangement joins TRBV10-1 to TRBJ2-3, with D possibly being TRBD2 (5 bases). This sequence was found in a female donor with multiple sclerosis, enrolled in a pregnancy study. CDR3 DNA: TGCGCCAGCAGCGGACTTTCAGATACGCAGTATTTT. This encodes CASSGLSDTQYF.